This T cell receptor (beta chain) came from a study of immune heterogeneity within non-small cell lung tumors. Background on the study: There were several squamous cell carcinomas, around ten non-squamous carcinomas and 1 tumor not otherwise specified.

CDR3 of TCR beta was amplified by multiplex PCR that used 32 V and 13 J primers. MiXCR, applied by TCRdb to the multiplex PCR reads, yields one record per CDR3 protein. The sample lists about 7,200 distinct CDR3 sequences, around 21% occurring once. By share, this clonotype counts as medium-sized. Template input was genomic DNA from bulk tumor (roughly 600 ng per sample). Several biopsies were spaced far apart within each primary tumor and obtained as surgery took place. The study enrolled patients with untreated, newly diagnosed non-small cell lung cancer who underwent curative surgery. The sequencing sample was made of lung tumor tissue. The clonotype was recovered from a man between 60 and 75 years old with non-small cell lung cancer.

CDR3 DNA sequence: TGCGCCAGCAGCCCCCTTGGACAGGGGCAATCCGGGGAGCTGTTTTTT. It translates to CASSPLGQGQSGELFF. The J gene is TRBJ2-2, the V gene TRBV5-1, with 9 bases lining up with TRBD1. The CDR3 consists of 16 residues. CDR1 is SGHRS and CDR2 is YFSETQ in the germline V gene. The V gene end was trimmed by 4 bases and the J gene end by 6 bases; junction bases not matched to a gene: 10.